These T cell receptor beta chains were read from a single sample in a study of cytomegalovirus exposure and HLA in healthy donors. Libraries were prepared by immunoSEQ multiplex PCR; TCRdb keeps only in-frame clonotypes and omits some of them. The table has some 120,000 clones, roughly nine tenths seen once. Sequencing used PBMCs. The source of these receptors is a woman in her late teens or twenties in good health and CMV-seronegative. Each CDR3 is given with its conserved first and last residue. A D gene is named only where the DNA matches it firmly. Not all rows give a size; the values are once, few, many and, for expanded clones, a class.

abundance	d_gene	j_gene	v_gene	CDR3aa	CDR3nt
-	TRBD2	TRBJ2-7	TRBV28	CASSLWTSGNYEQYF	TGTGCCAGCAGCCTATGGACTAGCGGGAATTACGAGCAGTACTTC
-	-	TRBJ1-2	TRBV6-5	CASTLSTGSSGYTF	TGTGCCAGCACCCTGTCGACAGGATCTAGCGGCTACACCTTC
-	TRBD2	TRBJ2-5	TRBV7-2	CASSGRGPETQYF	TGTGCCAGTAGCGGGAGAGGTCCAGAGACCCAGTACTTC
once	-	TRBJ2-1	TRBV27	CASSLQASYNEQFF	TGTGCCAGCAGCCTCCAGGCGTCTTACAATGAGCAGTTCTTC
-	TRBD2	TRBJ2-2	TRBV7-8	CASSLAGGTNTGELFF	TGTGCCAGCAGCCTAGCGGGAGGTACAAACACCGGGGAGCTGTTTTTT
-	-	TRBJ2-2	TRBV6-5	CASSYRGISNTGELFF	TGTGCCAGCAGTTATCGGGGGATCTCGAACACCGGGGAGCTGTTTTTT
-	TRBD1	TRBJ2-5	TRBV11-2	CASSLEDRASQETQYF	TGTGCCAGCAGCTTAGAGGACAGGGCCTCCCAAGAGACCCAGTACTTC
-	-	TRBJ1-5	TRBV5-4	CASSLGVYRENQPQHF	TGTGCCAGCAGCTTGGGTGTGTACAGGGAGAATCAGCCCCAGCATTTT
many	TRBD2	TRBJ2-3	TRBV10-2	CASSSTSGGATDTQYF	TGCGCCAGCAGTTCCACTAGCGGGGGGGCAACAGATACGCAGTATTTT
-	TRBD2	TRBJ2-7	TRBV28	CASRLTSPSYEQYF	TGTGCCAGCAGATTGACTAGCCCCTCCTACGAGCAGTACTTC
few	-	TRBJ1-2	TRBV6-1	CASFLNYGYTF	TGTGCCAGCTTCCTTAACTATGGCTACACCTTC
few	-	TRBJ1-1	TRBV21-1	CASNRPEAFF	TGTGCCAGCAACAGGCCTGAAGCTTTCTTT
-	-	TRBJ2-3	TRBV11-2	CASSLDPRQESSTDTQYF	TGTGCCAGCAGCTTAGACCCCCGACAGGAATCGAGCACAGATACGCAGTATTTT
-	-	TRBJ2-5	TRBV30	CAWRKNKGVLETQYF	TGTGCCTGGAGAAAGAATAAGGGAGTTCTAGAGACCCAGTACTTC
once	-	TRBJ1-1	TRBV28	CASSLELATEAFF	TGTGCCAGCAGTTTGGAATTAGCAACTGAAGCTTTCTTT
-	-	TRBJ1-4	TRBV6-1	CASSLQGLIREKLFF	TGTGCCAGCAGTTTGCAGGGGCTGATTCGTGAAAAACTGTTTTTT
-	-	TRBJ2-1	TRBV7-2	CASSLRTVNEQFF	TGTGCCAGCAGCTTACGGACTGTAAATGAGCAGTTCTTC
-	-	TRBJ1-1	TRBV4-2	CASSQDPRGSEAFF	TGTGCCAGCAGCCAAGACCCTCGCGGATCTGAAGCTTTCTTT
-	TRBD1	TRBJ2-3	TRBV5-4	CASSSPGQGATDTQYF	TGTGCCAGCAGCTCGCCGGGACAGGGGGCAACAGATACGCAGTATTTT
few	-	TRBJ1-2	TRBV25-1	CASSDNVQGRYTF	TGTGCCAGCAGTGACAACGTTCAGGGGCGCTACACCTTC
-	-	TRBJ2-1	TRBV5-1	CASSLATMYNEQFF	TGCGCCAGCAGCTTGGCCACAATGTACAATGAGCAGTTCTTC
-	-	TRBJ1-6	TRBV9	CASSVAGGTTLAPLHF	TGTGCCAGCAGCGTAGCTGGAGGGACGACGCTGGCGCCCCTCCACTTT
-	-	TRBJ2-2	TRBV18	CASSRRLRDPDTGELFF	TGTGCCAGCTCACGTCGACTCCGTGATCCGGACACCGGGGAGCTGTTTTTT
-	TRBD1	TRBJ2-7	TRBV29-1	CSVYTRDRVLPSHEQYF	TGCAGCGTTTATACCCGGGACAGGGTCCTACCCTCTCACGAGCAGTACTTC
once	TRBD1	TRBJ1-2	TRBV28	CASSLMGTGKVWGGYTF	TGTGCCAGCAGTTTAATGGGGACAGGGAAGGTTTGGGGAGGCTACACCTTC
-	-	TRBJ2-5	TRBV7-9	CASSKSGEETQYF	TGTGCCAGCAGCAAATCGGGGGAAGAGACCCAGTACTTC
-	-	TRBJ2-7	TRBV4-2	CASSQLDKGDHEQYF	TGTGCCAGCAGCCAACTCGATAAGGGGGACCACGAGCAGTACTTC
-	-	TRBJ2-1	TRBV29-1	CSASPALGGQFF	TGCAGCGCCAGCCCCGCCCTAGGTGGGCAGTTCTTC
once	TRBD1	TRBJ1-4	TRBV30	CAWSGPQGWGEKLFF	TGTGCCTGGAGTGGCCCACAGGGGTGGGGTGAAAAACTGTTTTTT
-	TRBD1	TRBJ2-4	TRBV6-5	CASRSQGIQYF	TGTGCCAGCAGGTCACAGGGGATTCAGTACTTC
-	-	TRBJ1-3	TRBV5-1	CASSLQGANGNTIYF	TGCGCCAGCAGCTTGCAGGGCGCAAATGGAAACACCATATATTTT
-	-	TRBJ1-6	TRBV28	CASSLQSDTNTSPLHF	TGTGCCAGCAGTTTACAGTCTGACACCAACACCTCACCCCTCCACTTT
-	-	TRBJ2-1	TRBV19	CASSIAGGEQFF	TGTGCCAGTAGTATAGCAGGTGGTGAGCAGTTCTTC
-	-	TRBJ1-4	TRBV6-1	CASSEDRLNEKLFF	TGTGCCAGCAGTGAAGACAGGCTCAATGAAAAACTGTTTTTT
-	TRBD1	TRBJ1-2	TRBV5-4	CASSPGTEVNYGYTF	TGTGCCAGCAGCCCGGGGACAGAAGTTAACTATGGCTACACCTTC
-	TRBD2	TRBJ2-2	TRBV5-1	CASSFGLAGGNTGELFF	TGCGCCAGCAGCTTCGGACTAGCGGGGGGTAACACCGGGGAGCTGTTTTTT
-	TRBD2	TRBJ2-1	TRBV30	CAWSEGTSGSNEQFF	TGTGCCTGGAGTGAAGGGACTAGCGGGAGTAATGAGCAGTTCTTC
-	TRBD1	TRBJ1-5	TRBV27	CASSPMTGVWNQPQHF	TGTGCCAGCAGCCCCATGACAGGGGTTTGGAATCAGCCCCAGCATTTT
-	TRBD1	TRBJ2-2	TRBV28	CATSTGGGGELFF	TGTGCCACCTCAACAGGGGGCGGCGGGGAGCTGTTTTTT
-	-	TRBJ1-5	TRBV15	CATSRDMVTGPNQPQHF	TGTGCCACCAGCAGAGATATGGTAACCGGTCCCAATCAGCCCCAGCATTTT
-	TRBD2	TRBJ2-1	TRBV28	CASSLFGQYWTSGSSYNEQFF	TGTGCCAGCAGTCTATTCGGCCAATATTGGACTAGCGGGAGCTCCTACAATGAGCAGTTCTTC
once	-	TRBJ2-5	TRBV28	CASSFRRDQETQYF	TGTGCCAGCAGTTTTCGCAGGGACCAAGAGACCCAGTACTTC
once	TRBD1	TRBJ1-1	TRBV9	CASTKDRAGGTEAFF	TGTGCCAGCACCAAGGACAGGGCGGGTGGGACTGAAGCTTTCTTT
-	TRBD1	TRBJ2-1	TRBV11-2	CASSSPLAGTGKNEQFF	TGTGCCAGCAGCTCCCCACTCGCCGGGACAGGGAAGAATGAGCAGTTCTTC
-	-	TRBJ2-1	TRBV27	CASSSPREFGDEQFF	TGTGCCAGCAGTTCTCCCCGGGAGTTTGGGGATGAGCAGTTCTTC
-	TRBD1	TRBJ1-2	TRBV13	CASSPDRAGYTF	TGTGCCAGCAGCCCGGACAGGGCAGGCTACACCTTC
-	TRBD2	TRBJ2-2	TRBV6-1	CASRRDYQTGELFF	TGTGCCAGCAGACGGGACTACCAAACCGGGGAGCTGTTTTTT
-	TRBD1	TRBJ1-4	TRBV2	CASSDPTGSNEKLFF	TGTGCCAGCAGTGATCCGACAGGGTCAAATGAAAAACTGTTTTTT
-	-	TRBJ2-1	TRBV10-3	CAITPGLPQNNEQFF	TGTGCCATCACCCCGGGACTGCCACAAAACAATGAGCAGTTCTTC
-	TRBD1	TRBJ2-2	TRBV7-8	CASSLVSDRATGELFF	TGTGCCAGCAGCTTAGTCTCGGACAGGGCCACCGGGGAGCTGTTTTTT
-	-	TRBJ1-6	TRBV7-9	CASSSGSSYNSPLHF	TGTGCCAGCAGCTCCGGGAGCTCCTATAATTCACCCCTCCACTTT